These 13 T cell receptor beta chains were all obtained from the same sample, sequenced in a study of shared clonotypes between healthy human individuals. Clones were read by immunoSEQ multiplex PCR, and TCRdb kept only the in-frame ones, dropping some. The table shows approximately 2.5 million clones, with under 95% occurring only once. Input material: naive CD4+ T cells from PBMCs. Subset indicated: CD45RA+ positively selected. The source of these receptors is a young man in good health. Some clones in this sample may be carry-over from other donors' samples.

For the CDR3, the DNA is TGTGCCAGCAGCTTAGAGGCGGGGACCACTGAAGCTTTCTTT. It is translated as CASSLEAGTTEAFF. The rearrangement joins TRBV11-2 to TRBJ1-1, with D possibly TRBD1 on 5 matching bases. V lost 0 bases, J lost 4 bases, and 9 bases lay in between. Per germline, CDR1 SGHAT and CDR2 FQNNGV. The CDR3 runs 14 residues.

The CDR3 nucleotides are TGCGCCAGCACCGCCGGGACTAGCGGGAGAGGCTGGGAGACCCAGTACTTC. This sequence encodes CASTAGTSGRGWETQYF. The chain recombines TRBV5-1 with TRBJ2-5; 14 bases are shared with TRBD2. Germline CDR1 SGHRS, CDR2 YFSETQ. The length of the CDR3 is 17 residues. V lost 6 bases, J lost 5 bases, and 12 bases stayed unmatched.

DNA for the CDR3: TGTGCCATCAGTGAGGGGGGCGAGAGGTACGAGCAGTACTTC. Its protein product is CAISEGGERYEQYF. The rearrangement uses TRBV10-3 and TRBJ2-7; a weak D match, TRBD1 (6 bases). The length of the CDR3 is 14 residues. Germline-derived CDR1 and CDR2 are ENHRY and SYGVKD. Trimming removed 2 bases at V and 4 bases at J, with 12 bases between.

This chain joins TRBV6-5 and TRBJ2-7; TRBD1 is a possible D gene (6 bases). Germline V gives CDR1 MNHEY, CDR2 SVGAGI. The CDR3 loop spans 14 amino acids. Trimming pared 7 bases from V and 2 bases from J, leaving 15 bases between. CDR3 sequence (DNA): TGTGCCAGCACCAGAGAGGCAGGGGCCTACGAGCAGTACTTC. Protein product: CASTREAGAYEQYF.

J is TRBJ2-6 and V is TRBV9; 9 bases fit TRBD1. Germline V gene sequence: CDR1 SGDLS, CDR2 YYNGEE. The CDR3 extends over 17 amino acids. V was clipped by 4 bases and J by 0 bases; unmatched bases: 5. This CDR3 is CASSLGQGYSGANVLTF. Here the CDR3 DNA reads TGTGCCAGCAGCCTGGGACAGGGCTACTCTGGGGCCAACGTCCTGACTTTC.

Notes on this clone: In the same sample, other DNA sequences code for this CDR3. CDR3 loop: CASSLKGSPNTGELFF. As DNA, the CDR3 is TGCGCCAGCAGTTTAAAGGGCAGCCCGAACACCGGGGAGCTGTTTTTT. The V call is TRBV5-1, the J call TRBJ2-2; D unresolved. Germline loops: CDR1 SGHRS, CDR2 YFSETQ. The CDR3 runs to 16 residues. V lost 5 bases to trimming and J lost 0 bases, with 14 bases between them.

The chain is built from TRBV19 and TRBJ1-4; tentatively, D is TRBD1 (6 bases). The CDR3 has 19 amino acids. Trimming took 6 bases from V and 0 from J, leaving 23 bases between them. From germline, CDR1 is LNHDA and CDR2 SQIVND (reference sequence). Here the CDR3 reads CASSSYPGRGHATNEKLFF. CDR3 nucleotides: TGTGCCAGTAGCTCATACCCGGGCAGGGGCCATGCAACTAATGAAAAACTGTTTTTT.

This clone was detected once. DNA of the CDR3: TGCAGCGTTGACTACGGACAGGGGTACAACGAGCAGTACTTC. It codes for CSVDYGQGYNEQYF. The gene calls are TRBV29-1 and TRBJ2-5; 9 positions agree with TRBD1. The DNA end is more similar to TRBJ2-7, so the J call may be wrong. Germline values: CDR1 SQVTM, CDR2 ANQGSEA. The CDR3 runs 14 residues.

In DNA, the CDR3 is TGTGCCAGCAGTTTGAGCGGTAACACCCTTAATGGAAACACCATATATTTT. Amino acids: CASSLSGNTLNGNTIYF. The chain is built from TRBV28 and TRBJ1-3; no definite D call. With 3 bases removed from V and 3 bases from J, the gap between germline ends came to 18 bases. CDR1 is MDHEN, CDR2 SYDVKM, per germline. The CDR3 has 17 amino acids.

The chain joins TRBV5-1 to TRBJ1-1; the match to TRBD1 covers 11 bases. This CDR3 spans 15 amino acids. Unmatched junction bases numbered 7, after V lost 2 bases and J lost 7 bases. CDR1 is SGHRS, CDR2 YFSETQ, per germline. Here the CDR3 DNA reads TGCGCCAGCAGCTTTAAGGACAGGGGGCAGGTTGAAGCTTTCTTT. Protein product: CASSFKDRGQVEAFF.

In its sample, this clone was seen once. V and J are TRBV2 and TRBJ1-3, with TRBD1 identical over 7 bases. The germline V gene has CDR1 SNHLY and CDR2 FYNNEI. The CDR3 is 16 residues long. V lost 6 bases and J lost 3; bases outside the gene matches: 11. CDR3 amino acids: CASRGQDTSGGNTIYF. The CDR3 bases are TGTGCCAGCAGAGGACAGGATACCTCTGGTGGAAACACCATATATTTT.

The chain links TRBV7-6 to TRBJ2-3, with a tentative D call TRBD2 (5 bases). CDR3 length: 14 residues. CDR1 and CDR2 from the germline V gene are SGHVS and FNYEAQ. V was shortened by 2 bases and J by 4 bases, with 10 bases between the two germline ends. CDR3 region: CASSLRAAPDTQYF. The CDR3 nucleotides are TGTGCCAGCAGCTTACGAGCGGCCCCAGATACGCAGTATTTT.

The chain links TRBV18 to TRBJ1-3, with 7 bases fitting TRBD1. The trim removed 5 bases at V and 4 bases at J, leaving 11 bases unmatched. Germline CDR1 KGHSH, CDR2 LQKENI. The CDR3 has 16 amino acids. The CDR3 DNA is TGTGCCAGCTCAGTGACTGCAGGGGGTATCGGAAACACCATATATTTT. Its translation: CASSVTAGGIGNTIYF. The full variable domain, rest sourced from reference TRBV18 and TRBJ1-3, is NAGVMQNPRHLVRRRGQEARLRCSPMKGHSHVYWYRQLPEEGLKFMVYLQKENIIDESGMPKERFSAEFPKEGPSILRIQQVVRGDSAAYFCASSVTAGGIGNTIYFGEGSWLTVV.